These 28 T cell receptor beta chains were sequenced from one sample in a study of T cell responses to AZD1222 COVID-19 vaccine. Produced via immunoSEQ multiplex PCR; TCRdb's table is partial and in-frame only. In the table there are around 71,000 clones, 80% of which are singletons. The sequencing used peripheral blood, collected 28 days after the second AZD1222 dose. The receptors stem from an adult who received the AZD1222 COVID-19 vaccine.

The chain has TRBV3-1 (or the pseudogene TRBV3-2) and TRBJ2-3; TRBD2 might be the D (5 bases). Germline values: CDR1 LGHDT, CDR2 YNNKEL (reference sequence). V was shortened by 4 bases and J by 0 bases, with 11 bases between the two germline ends. There are 15 residues in the CDR3. Here the CDR3 reads CASSPTSTSTDTQYF. In nucleotides, the CDR3 is TGTGCCAGCAGCCCCACTAGTACTAGCACAGATACGCAGTATTTT.

The chain has TRBV5-1 and TRBJ1-3; TRBD1 agrees at 9 bases. The length of the CDR3 is 15 residues. The V segment lost 0 bases and the J segment 3 bases; nucleotides outside the gene matches: 1. Germline V gene lookup returns CDR1 SGHRS and CDR2 YFSETQ. In nucleotides, the CDR3 is TGCGCCAGCAGCTTGGGGGGACAGGGTGGAAACACCATATATTTT. It yields the protein CASSLGGQGGNTIYF.

The chain links TRBV5-1 to TRBJ2-1; D gene unclear. The CDR3 runs to 11 residues. Trimming pared 7 bases from V and 5 bases from J, leaving 7 bases between. The germline CDR1 and CDR2 sequences are SGHRS and YFSETQ. The DNA of the CDR3 is TGCGCCAGCTACAGAAACAATGAGCAGTTCTTC. It codes for CASYRNNEQFF.

The V call is TRBV11-2, the J call TRBJ1-1; 9 bases fit TRBD1. Germline V gives CDR1 SGHAT, CDR2 FQNNGV. Germline trimming cut 5 bases from V and 0 bases from J; bases unmatched to any gene: 13. The CDR3 is 18 amino acids. The CDR3 region is CASSPGQGKVVMNTEAFF. The CDR3 DNA reads as TGTGCCAGCAGCCCCGGACAGGGGAAGGTTGTAATGAACACTGAAGCTTTCTTT.

This rearrangement joins TRBV21-1 to TRBJ2-7; TRBD2 reflects the table's D call only, with no check against the DNA. TRBV21-1 is shown as a pseudogene. The CDR3 loop spans 17 amino acids. The CDR3 DNA is TGTGCCAGCAATGAGCTGGTGCTAGCGGGGGAGAGCGACGAGCAGTACTTC. It is translated as CASNELVLAGESDEQYF.

The genes are TRBV6-1 and TRBJ1-5; no definite D call. The V gene lost 0 bases and the J gene lost 3 bases, with 12 bases spanning the gap. Looked up from germline, CDR1 is MNHNS and CDR2 is SASEGT. The CDR3 contains 16 residues. CDR3 sequence (DNA): TGTGCCAGCAGTGAAGCGCGGGGATTCAACAATCAGCCCCAGCATTTT. Translated, it gives CASSEARGFNNQPQHF.

The chain combines TRBV12-2 with TRBJ1-4; the table's D call TRBD1 went unverified against the DNA. TRBV12-2 is a documented pseudogene. CDR3 length: 18 residues. CDR3 in DNA: TGTGCAAGTCGCTCCAGACAGGCTCGGTATAGGATGAATGAAAAACTGTTTTTT. Protein: CASRSRQARYRMNEKLFF.

The rearrangement links TRBV6-2 or TRBV6-3 to TRBJ2-1, with 7 bases lining up with TRBD1. The CDR3 has 18 residues. Looked up from germline, CDR1 is MNHEY and CDR2 is SVGEGT. V was pared by 0 bases and J by 6 bases, with 14 bases of the junction left unmatched. The CDR3 loop is CASSYSSVPGTEVNEQFF. Here the CDR3 DNA reads TGTGCCAGCAGTTACTCGAGTGTCCCCGGGACAGAGGTCAATGAGCAGTTCTTC.

To note about this clone: One junction end disagrees with the germline gene, perhaps due to a read error. The chain uses TRBV19 and TRBJ2-7, with D perhaps TRBD1 (6 bases). The germline gives CDR1 LNHDA, CDR2 SQIVND (reference sequence). This CDR3 is built from 12 residues. The CDR3: CTSSSTTGLVDF. CDR3 nucleotide sequence: TGTACCAGTAGTTCGACTACAGGGCTCGTGGACTTC. The whole variable domain, remainder taken from reference TRBV19 and TRBJ2-7, is DGGITQSPKYLFRKEGQNVTLSCEQNLNHDAMYWYRQDPGQGLRLIYYSQIVNDFQKGDIAEGYSVSREKKESFPLTVTSAQKNPTAFYLCTSSSTTGLVDFGPGTRLTVT.

The sample holds one count of this clone. The same CDR3 also results from other DNA sequences found in this sample. The chain is built from TRBV9 and TRBJ2-5; weak D call: TRBD1 (5 bases). CDR3 length: 13 amino acids. In germline, CDR1 is SGDLS, CDR2 YYNGEE. V dropped 2 bases and J dropped 2 bases, with 7 bases sitting between them. CDR3 nucleotide sequence: TGTGCCAGCAGCGTCTCAGGGCAAGAGACCCAGTACTTC. Its translation: CASSVSGQETQYF.

J is TRBJ1-3 and V is TRBV9; D ambiguous. The CDR3 is 15 amino acids. Trimming removed 4 bases at V and 1 base at J, with 12 bases between. The germline gives CDR1 SGDLS, CDR2 YYNGEE. CDR3 DNA: TGTGCCAGCAGCCCCAGATGGGGATCTGGAAACACCATATATTTT. Amino acids: CASSPRWGSGNTIYF.

This clone was seen a few times. The CDR3 nucleotides read TGTGCCAGTTCCGGGGGGAGGGGCTACACCTTC. It specifies CASSGGRGYTF. The rearrangement links TRBV6-5 to TRBJ1-2; D possibly corresponds to TRBD1 (5 bases). The CDR3 runs 11 residues. CDR1 and CDR2 (germline): MNHEY, SVGAGI. V gave up 9 bases and J gave up 8 bases, with 13 bases separating them.

The chain uses TRBV25-1 and TRBJ2-2; D is uncertain. Germline lookup yields CDR1 MGHDK and CDR2 SYGVNS. V was clipped by 3 bases and J by 0 bases, with 11 bases between them. The CDR3 loop spans 16 amino acids. The DNA for the CDR3 is TGTGCCAGCAGTGACTCGGGCGGATCGAACACCGGGGAGCTGTTTTTT. Protein: CASSDSGGSNTGELFF.

CDR3 DNA: TGTGCCAGCAGCCAAGGACAGGGATGGACTGAAGCTTTCTTT. It specifies CASSQGQGWTEAFF. The chain couples TRBV14 to TRBJ1-1; TRBD1 matches at 7 bases. CDR3 length equals 14 residues. The V segment lost 1 base and the J segment 5 bases; nucleotides outside the gene matches: 4. Germline V gives CDR1 SGHDN, CDR2 FVKESK.

This clone was detected a few times. This chain uses TRBV11-3 with TRBJ2-3; D unclear. Germline CDR1 reads SGHNT; CDR2 reads YENEEA. The CDR3 spans 13 residues. V was clipped by 5 bases and J by 6 bases, with 12 bases between them. CDR3 coding DNA: TGTGCCAGCAGCCGGTCCTCTAGGGATACGCAGTATTTT. Amino acid sequence: CASSRSSRDTQYF. The full variable domain, completed using reference TRBV11-3 and TRBJ2-3, is EAGVVQSPRYKIIEKKQPVAFWCNPISGHNTLYWYLQNLGQGPELLIRYENEEAVDDSQLPKDRFSAERLKGVDSTLKIQPAELGDSAVYLCASSRSSRDTQYFGPGTRLTVL.

V and J are TRBV19 and TRBJ1-6; 7 bases fit TRBD1. The V gene's germline CDR1 is LNHDA and CDR2 SQIVND (reference sequence). V was pared by 6 bases and J by 5 bases, with 7 bases of the junction left unmatched. The CDR3 is 15 residues long. CDR3 loop: CASRKRQGNNSPLHF. The CDR3 bases are TGTGCCAGTAGGAAACGACAGGGCAATAATTCACCCCTCCACTTT.

The gene calls are TRBV14 and TRBJ1-2; no definite D call. Between the trimmed V and J ends, which lost 1 base and 8 bases, there was a span of 11 bases. Germline V gene lookup returns CDR1 SGHDN and CDR2 FVKESK. The CDR3 consists of 13 residues. CDR3 in DNA: TGTGCCAGCAGCCAAGCTATCCGGGCCGGCTACACCTTC. It specifies CASSQAIRAGYTF.

A few counts support this clone. The chain has TRBV5-6 and TRBJ1-4, with 7 nucleotides matching TRBD1. The V gene end was trimmed by 0 bases and the J gene end by 14 bases; junction bases not matched to a gene: 7. Germline CDR1 SGHDT, CDR2 YYEEEE. The CDR3 runs to 13 residues. The CDR3 sequence: CASSLVLTGILFF. The CDR3 DNA reads as TGTGCCAGCAGCTTGGTTCTGACAGGGATTCTGTTTTTT.

V gene TRBV7-6 combines with J gene TRBJ1-2; 8 nucleotides line up with TRBD1. Germline V gives CDR1 SGHVS, CDR2 FNYEAQ. CDR3 size: 15 residues. V gave up 5 bases and J gave up 3 bases; unmatched junction bases: 8. CDR3 nucleotides: TGTGCCAGCAGCGATAACAGGGGACAGGACTATGGCTACACCTTC. Protein sequence: CASSDNRGQDYGYTF.

The gene calls are TRBV2 and TRBJ2-7; D not resolved. The CDR3 is 14 residues long. Germline values: CDR1 SNHLY, CDR2 FYNNEI. Trimming removed 6 bases from V and 2 bases from J, with 14 bases in between. CDR3 bases: TGTGCCAGCAGCGCCGGTGGGCAAGCCTACGAGCAGTACTTC. Its translation: CASSAGGQAYEQYF.

V gene TRBV11-3 combines with J gene TRBJ1-6; D is perhaps TRBD1 (6 bases). This CDR3 has 13 residues. V lost 5 bases and J 8 bases, leaving 10 bases between the germline ends. Germline V gene lookup returns CDR1 SGHNT and CDR2 YENEEA. The CDR3 is CASSPRGDSPLHF. CDR3 nucleotides: TGTGCCAGCAGCCCCAGGGGAGATTCACCCCTCCACTTT.

The chain combines TRBV2 with TRBJ2-2; D perhaps matches TRBD2 (5 bases). V lost 6 bases and J lost 7, with 9 bases in between. The CDR3 covers 12 residues. Per the germline V gene, CDR1 is SNHLY and CDR2 is FYNNEI. The CDR3 DNA is TGTGCCAGCAGGAGGACTGGCGGGGAGCTGTTTTTT. It yields the protein CASRRTGGELFF. The full variable domain, with the rest looked up from reference TRBV2 and TRBJ2-2, is EPEVTQTPSHQVTQMGQEVILRCVPISNHLYFYWYRQILGQKVEFLVSFYNNEISEKSEIFDDQFSVERPDGSNFTLKIRSTKLEDSAMYFCASRRTGGELFFGEGSRLTVL.

V and J are TRBV14 and TRBJ2-3; 10 bases fit TRBD1. Germline V gene lookup returns CDR1 SGHDN and CDR2 FVKESK. Unmatched junction bases numbered 20, after V lost 3 bases and J lost 8 bases. The CDR3 has 19 amino acids. CDR3 protein: CASSHHRDRGVPRVTTQYF. DNA for the CDR3: TGTGCCAGCAGCCACCACCGGGACAGGGGTGTGCCTCGTGTTACTACGCAGTATTTT.

V gene TRBV18 combines with J gene TRBJ1-2; D not certain. Looked up from germline, CDR1 is KGHSH and CDR2 is LQKENI. This CDR3 is built from 14 residues. Trimming left V 3 bases short and J 4 bases short, with 12 bases between. The CDR3 region is CASSPLTESYGYTF. The CDR3 DNA reads as TGTGCCAGCTCACCTCTCACAGAGTCCTATGGCTACACCTTC.

The chain uses TRBV5-6 and TRBJ2-7; D is uncertain. This CDR3 is 12 amino acids long. Germline values: CDR1 SGHDT, CDR2 YYEEEE. Trimming shortened V by 5 bases and J by 1 base, and 7 bases separated the two germline ends. The CDR3 spells CASSLRSYEQYF. CDR3 nucleotides: TGTGCCAGCAGTCTCAGGTCCTACGAGCAGTACTTC.

This chain links TRBV2 with TRBJ2-3, with 11 positions matching TRBD2. The V segment lost 6 bases and the J segment 3 bases; nucleotides outside the gene matches: 2. The CDR3 extends over 14 amino acids. Germline CDR1 SNHLY, CDR2 FYNNEI. The CDR3 bases are TGTGCCAGCAGCGCTAGCGGGGGGACAGATACGCAGTATTTT. Amino acids: CASSASGGTDTQYF.

The CDR3 spells CASSLELGNEKLFF. CDR3 sequence (DNA): TGCGCCAGCAGCTTGGAACTGGGAAATGAAAAACTGTTTTTT. The J gene is TRBJ1-4, the V gene TRBV5-1; D call uncertain. The germline V and J ends were trimmed by 0 bases and 5 bases, with 8 bases remaining between them. The germline V gene has CDR1 SGHRS and CDR2 YFSETQ. This CDR3 contains 14 residues.

This clone was picked up one time. The chain has TRBV5-4 and TRBJ1-4, with TRBD1 as a possible D gene (5 bases). Trimming stripped 4 bases from V and 4 bases from J, with 14 bases between. CDR3 length: 15 amino acids. Per germline, CDR1 SGHNT and CDR2 YYREEE (reference sequence). CDR3: CASSAQAPGNEKLFF. The CDR3 coding sequence is TGTGCCAGCAGCGCACAGGCCCCCGGTAATGAAAAACTGTTTTTT.